These 28 T cell receptor beta chains originate from one sample sequenced in a study of blood T cell repertoires in COVID-19. Measured with immunoSEQ multiplex PCR; TCRdb has only the in-frame clones, and not every one. The sample lists under 40,000 clones; approximately 80% were seen once. Sequenced input: peripheral blood. The receptors were gathered from a man aged 50 to 59 with active or convalescent COVID-19.

The chain uses TRBV15 and TRBJ2-7; D is perhaps TRBD1 (6 bases). This CDR3 has 15 residues. CDR1 LNHNV and CDR2 YYDKDF come from the germline V gene (reference sequence). The germline V and J ends were trimmed by 0 bases and 3 bases, with 12 bases remaining between them. The CDR3 sequence: CATSRDRGLGYEQYF. The CDR3 DNA reads as TGTGCCACCAGCAGAGACAGGGGCTTGGGCTACGAGCAGTACTTC. The full variable domain, rest sourced from reference TRBV15 and TRBJ2-7, is DAMVIQNPRYQVTQFGKPVTLSCSQTLNHNVMYWYQQKSSQAPKLLFHYYDKDFNNEADTPDNFQSRRPNTSFCFLDIRSPGLGDTAMYLCATSRDRGLGYEQYFGPGTRLTVT.

This clone was counted between two and nine times. The chain links TRBV6-4 to TRBJ1-5; unclear D gene. Germline lookup yields CDR1 MRHNA and CDR2 SNTAGT. The CDR3 has 10 residues. V was shortened by 10 bases and J by 9 bases, with 10 bases between the two germline ends. The CDR3 protein is CATPTWPQHF. CDR3 in DNA: TGTGCCACTCCAACTTGGCCCCAGCATTTT.

The chain recombines TRBV6-4 with TRBJ1-2; no clear D gene. Trimming pared 3 bases from V and 3 bases from J, leaving 14 bases between. Germline values: CDR1 MRHNA, CDR2 SNTAGT. This CDR3 has 15 residues. The CDR3 is CASSDLQSFHYGYTF. The CDR3 coding sequence is TGTGCCAGCAGTGATCTCCAGTCTTTCCACTATGGCTACACCTTC.

This chain links TRBV5-4 with TRBJ2-2; D may be TRBD1 (5 bases). Germline loops: CDR1 SGHNT, CDR2 YYREEE (reference sequence). This CDR3 spans 16 amino acids. V lost 4 bases to trimming and J lost 5 bases, with 18 bases between them. The CDR3 protein is CASSLDRNRRTGELFF. In nucleotides, the CDR3 is TGTGCCAGCAGCCTTGACAGAAACCGAAGAACCGGGGAGCTGTTTTTT.

The chain employs TRBV30 and TRBJ1-2; D is uncertain. V lost 4 bases and J lost 7, with 13 bases in between. There are 12 residues in the CDR3. Per the germline V gene, CDR1 is GTSNPN and CDR2 is SVGIG (reference sequence). The CDR3 coding sequence is TGTGCCTGGACCCCAGTTGTATTTGGCTACACCTTC. Encoded protein: CAWTPVVFGYTF.

The chain recombines TRBV2 with TRBJ2-5, with 7 positions matching TRBD1. The CDR3 is 13 amino acids. Looked up from germline, CDR1 is SNHLY and CDR2 is FYNNEI. V dropped 4 bases and J dropped 2; count of bases not matched to a gene: 1. Here the CDR3 DNA reads TGTGCCAGCAGTGTGGGACAGCAAGAGACCCAGTACTTC. Translated: CASSVGQQETQYF.

The V gene is TRBV4-1, the J gene TRBJ2-1; D gene uncertain. Germline loops: CDR1 MGHRA, CDR2 YSYEKL. V was shortened by 1 base and J by 0 bases, with 13 bases between the two germline ends. This CDR3 has 17 residues. This CDR3 reads CASSQVDLVGSYNEQFF. For the CDR3, the DNA is TGCGCCAGCAGCCAAGTCGATCTAGTTGGCTCCTACAATGAGCAGTTCTTC.

This clone was counted a single time. The chain has TRBV18 and TRBJ1-5; 10 bases align to TRBD1. Losses at the gene ends were 8 bases for V and 4 bases for J; bases not matched to a gene: 5. The CDR3 consists of 14 residues. Germline CDR1 is KGHSH and CDR2 is LQKENI. Here the CDR3 DNA reads TGTGCCAGCCAGGACAGGGGGGGGAATCAGCCCCAGCATTTT. Its protein is CASQDRGGNQPQHF.

V is TRBV5-6 and J is TRBJ2-1; TRBD2 matches 9 bases. Germline CDR1 SGHDT, CDR2 YYEEEE. The CDR3 loop spans 17 amino acids. The junction had 16 bases not matched to a gene; V was cut back by 4 bases and J by 8 bases. The CDR3 DNA reads as TGTGCCAGCAGCCCCCGGACTAGCGCTCAACGGGACGATGAGCAGTTCTTC. Amino acid sequence: CASSPRTSAQRDDEQFF. The full variable domain, completed using reference TRBV5-6 and TRBJ2-1, is DAGVTQSPTHLIKTRGQQVTLRCSPKSGHDTVSWYQQALGQGPQFIFQYYEEEERQRGNFPDRFSGHQFPNYSSELNVNALLLGDSALYLCASSPRTSAQRDDEQFFGPGTRLTVL.

The chain joins TRBV7-9 to TRBJ2-7; the D gene is possibly TRBD1 (6 bases). The germline V gene encodes CDR1 SEHNR and CDR2 FQNEAQ (reference sequence). The CDR3 has 14 amino acids. The V end lost 5 bases, the J end lost 2 bases, and 13 bases lay between the germline ends. CDR3 loop: CASSLRTETYEQYF. CDR3 DNA sequence: TGTGCCAGCAGCCTCCGGACAGAAACCTACGAGCAGTACTTC.

The chain links TRBV3-1 (or the pseudogene TRBV3-2) to TRBJ2-3; no firm D call. The CDR3 consists of 14 residues. Germline V CDR1 and CDR2: LGHDT, YNNKEL (reference sequence). The ends were cut back, 5 bases at V and 3 bases at J, with 12 bases in the middle. CDR3 protein: CASSSALRTDTQYF. DNA of the CDR3: TGTGCCAGCAGCTCCGCCCTGAGGACAGATACGCAGTATTTT.

The chain employs TRBV5-1 and TRBJ2-1; D is possibly TRBD2 (5 bases). The CDR3 has 12 residues. Germline V gene sequence: CDR1 SGHRS, CDR2 YFSETQ. V was pared by 2 bases and J by 9 bases, with 9 bases between. The CDR3 DNA follows: TGCGCCAGCAGCTTCGCCGGAGGTGAGCAGTTCTTC. It is translated as CASSFAGGEQFF.

The rearrangement uses TRBV9 and TRBJ1-1, with 7 bases that match TRBD1. The CDR3 is 15 residues long. Germline V gene data show CDR1 as SGDLS and CDR2 as YYNGEE. With V trimmed by 3 bases and J by 1 base, 6 bases remained unmatched. CDR3 in amino acids: CASSAVQGRNTEAFF. The CDR3 bases are TGTGCCAGCAGCGCTGTACAGGGGCGGAACACTGAAGCTTTCTTT.

The rearrangement uses TRBV11-2 and TRBJ1-2; 7 bases map to TRBD1. In germline, CDR1 is SGHAT, CDR2 FQNNGV. With 2 bases clipped from V and 4 bases from J, the junction kept 4 bases outside the gene matches. The CDR3 runs 14 residues. The CDR3 spells CASSLPGQLYGYTF. The CDR3 DNA follows: TGTGCCAGCAGCTTACCGGGACAGCTCTATGGCTACACCTTC.

The rearrangement joins TRBV30 to TRBJ2-3; no firm D call. Trimming removed 4 bases from V and 6 bases from J, with 14 bases in between. The CDR3 extends over 13 amino acids. Germline assignment: CDR1 GTSNPN and CDR2 SVGIG (reference sequence). DNA of the CDR3: TGTGCCTGGAAGATAGCTCTCTTGGATACGCAGTATTTT. Its protein product is CAWKIALLDTQYF.

The chain combines TRBV27 with TRBJ2-3; TRBD2 agrees at 11 bases. CDR1 is MNHEY, CDR2 SMNVEV, per germline (reference sequence). V trimming: 6 bases; J trimming: 2 bases; junction bases outside the gene matches: 7. This CDR3 region has 16 residues. In DNA, the CDR3 is TGTGCCAGCAGCCTCGCTAGCGGGGGGTACACAGATACGCAGTATTTT. It yields the protein CASSLASGGYTDTQYF.

This rearrangement joins TRBV29-1 to TRBJ1-2; 8 nucleotides align to TRBD1. Germline-derived CDR1 and CDR2 are SQVTM and ANQGSEA. This CDR3 contains 14 residues. With 6 bases clipped from V and 4 bases from J, the junction kept 10 bases outside the gene matches. CDR3 sequence (DNA): TGCAGCGTCCCCCTTCTAGACAGGGGCTATGGCTACACCTTC. It yields the protein CSVPLLDRGYGYTF.

The chain carries TRBV7-8 and TRBJ2-7; the match to TRBD2 covers 7 bases. Trimming cost V 5 bases and J 4 bases; bases outside gene matches: 8. This CDR3 comprises 14 residues. Germline V CDR1 and CDR2: SGHVS, FQNEAQ. The CDR3 here is CASSRGREGYEQYF. The CDR3 bases are TGTGCCAGCAGCCGAGGGAGGGAGGGTTACGAGCAGTACTTC.

V usage is TRBV5-8 and J usage is TRBJ2-7; TRBD1 matches at 8 bases. This CDR3 spans 13 amino acids. V was pared by 4 bases and J by 6 bases, with 6 bases of the junction left unmatched. From germline, CDR1 is SGHTS and CDR2 YDEGEE. In DNA, the CDR3 is TGTGCCAGCAGCAACTTAGACAGGGGCGAGCAGTACTTC. Its protein product is CASSNLDRGEQYF. The full variable domain, completed using reference TRBV5-8 and TRBJ2-7, is EAGVTQSPTHLIKTRGQQATLRCSPISGHTSVYWYQQALGLGLQFLLWYDEGEERNRGNFPPRFSGRQFPNYSSELNVNALELEDSALYLCASSNLDRGEQYFGPGTRLTVT.

By share, this clone ranks as medium-sized (0.01 to 0.1%). The chain carries TRBV6-5 and TRBJ1-3, with D hard to call. CDR1 and CDR2 from the germline V gene are MNHEY and SVGAGI. There are 15 residues in the CDR3. Trimming shortened V by 7 bases and J by 0 bases, and 13 bases separated the two germline ends. The CDR3 is CASTPYSYSGNTIYF. For the CDR3, the DNA is TGTGCCAGCACCCCTTACAGTTACTCTGGAAACACCATATATTTT.

J is TRBJ2-7 and V is TRBV19; the D gene is possibly TRBD1 (5 bases). CDR1 is LNHDA, CDR2 SQIVND, per germline (reference sequence). Trimming removed 8 bases at V and 0 bases at J, with 11 bases between. CDR3 length: 13 residues. The CDR3 region is CASRPRDSYEQYF. In nucleotides, the CDR3 is TGTGCCAGTCGTCCCAGGGACTCCTACGAGCAGTACTTC.

This chain links TRBV27 with TRBJ1-5; 11 bases are shared with TRBD1. V shed 7 bases and J 6 bases; nucleotides not matched to a gene: 14. Germline CDR1 reads MNHEY; CDR2 reads SMNVEV (reference sequence). This CDR3 is built from 17 residues. The CDR3 sequence is CASTVKGQGARSQPQHF. The CDR3 DNA is TGTGCCAGCACCGTAAAAGGACAGGGGGCTCGTAGTCAGCCCCAGCATTTT.

The genes are TRBV11-2 and TRBJ1-1, with TRBD1 identical over 7 bases. CDR1 and CDR2 from the germline V gene are SGHAT and FQNNGV. The V gene end was trimmed by 5 bases and the J gene end by 2 bases; junction bases not matched to a gene: 5. This CDR3 has 14 amino acids. DNA of the CDR3: TGTGCCAGCAGCCGCGGACAGGATAACACTGAAGCTTTCTTT. Translating it yields CASSRGQDNTEAFF.

The J gene is TRBJ2-7, the V gene TRBV2, with a weak D call TRBD1 (6 bases). V lost 6 bases and J lost 1, with 10 bases in between. Germline CDR1 and CDR2: SNHLY and FYNNEI. This CDR3 comprises 13 residues. The CDR3 loop reads CASSDRSSYEQYF. The CDR3, as DNA: TGTGCCAGCAGCGACAGGTCATCCTACGAGCAGTACTTC.

The chain carries TRBV19 and TRBJ2-1; 9 bases are shared with TRBD1. Germline V lookup: CDR1 LNHDA, CDR2 SQIVND (reference sequence). The CDR3 runs to 13 residues. V shed 4 bases, J shed 6 bases, and the junction held 1 base outside the gene matches. The CDR3 region is CASSRTGVNEQFF. The CDR3 DNA is TGTGCCAGTAGTAGGACAGGGGTCAATGAGCAGTTCTTC. Combining the CDR3 with reference TRBV19 and TRBJ2-1 gives the whole variable domain DGGITQSPKYLFRKEGQNVTLSCEQNLNHDAMYWYRQDPGQGLRLIYYSQIVNDFQKGDIAEGYSVSREKKESFPLTVTSAQKNPTAFYLCASSRTGVNEQFFGPGTRLTVL.

This clone came up a few times. This chain links TRBV5-1 with TRBJ2-3; 9 nucleotides align to TRBD2. The CDR3 has 16 amino acids. The trim removed 0 bases at V and 2 bases at J, leaving 4 bases unmatched. Germline values: CDR1 SGHRS, CDR2 YFSETQ. CDR3 coding DNA: TGCGCCAGCAGCTTGGGACTAGCGGTGATCACAGATACGCAGTATTTT. This encodes CASSLGLAVITDTQYF.

V gene TRBV2 combines with J gene TRBJ2-5; TRBD2 agrees at 14 bases. V shed 0 bases, J shed 5 bases, and the junction held 5 bases outside the gene matches. The germline V gene has CDR1 SNHLY and CDR2 FYNNEI. The CDR3 consists of 17 residues. CDR3 coding DNA: TGTGCCAGCAGTGAAGCCGGGACTAGCGGGGGATTGGAGACCCAGTACTTC. Residues: CASSEAGTSGGLETQYF.

In this sample, this clone turned up once. The chain combines TRBV25-1 with TRBJ1-1, with TRBD1 matching 7 bases. The CDR3 has 13 residues. CDR1 MGHDK and CDR2 SYGVNS come from the germline V gene. V gave up 5 bases and J gave up 4 bases; unmatched junction bases: 4. This CDR3 is CASSPQGGTEAFF. The CDR3 DNA reads as TGTGCCAGCAGTCCGCAGGGGGGCACTGAAGCTTTCTTT.